Each of the 21 T cell receptor beta chains below was sequenced from the same sample in a study of blood T cells in healthy people across ages. Through a sample-barcoded 5' primer and a J-beta primer mix, a second PCR was run for roughly 6 to 12 cycles. TCRdb fed the 5' RACE reads into MiXCR, producing one record per CDR3 protein. The sample consists of about 930,000 distinct CDR3 sequences, about 29% of them appearing once. Another study also made use of these data, one on T cells of mothers and their children.

The sample consisted of blood. Receptors were obtained from a woman aged 40 to 50 in good health.

The chain recombines TRBV6-1 with TRBJ1-2, with a weak D call TRBD1 (5 bases). Germline CDR1 MNHNS, CDR2 SASEGT. There are 15 residues in the CDR3. V gave up 6 bases and J gave up 4 bases, with 18 bases separating them. CDR3 sequence (DNA): TGTGCCAGCAGACACGGGGGACCCGCTCTCTATGGCTACACCTTC. This translates into CASRHGGPALYGYTF.

The table lists this clonotype with many counts. The V and J genes are TRBV27 and TRBJ1-2, with D possibly matching TRBD1 (5 bases). With 2 bases removed from V and 8 bases from J, the gap between germline ends came to 15 bases. The CDR3 runs to 14 residues. CDR1 is MNHEY, CDR2 SMNVEV, per germline (reference sequence). This CDR3 reads CASSLRQGGSGYTF. The CDR3 coding sequence is TGTGCCAGCAGTTTAAGGCAGGGAGGGAGCGGCTACACCTTC.

In its sample, this clonotype was seen many times. The chain has TRBV29-1 and TRBJ2-7; TRBD1 or TRBD2 may be the D gene (6 bases each). CDR1 is SQVTM and CDR2 is ANQGSEA in the germline V gene. Trimming stripped 1 base from V and 4 bases from J, with 11 bases between. The CDR3 contains 13 residues. The CDR3 DNA is TGCAGCGTTGAAGGGAGGGGGTTATACGAGCAGTACTTC. Its translation is CSVEGRGLYEQYF.

The V gene is TRBV12-3 or TRBV12-4, the J gene TRBJ1-2; 9 positions match TRBD1. V lost 7 bases, J lost 6 bases, and 6 bases stayed unmatched. This CDR3 is built from 13 residues. The CDR3 protein is CASTSQGADGYTF. In DNA, the CDR3 is TGTGCCAGCACCTCACAGGGGGCTGATGGCTACACCTTC.

There are a few counts of this clonotype. The rearrangement uses TRBV28 and TRBJ2-4; 7 nucleotides agree with TRBD2. The end of the DNA fits TRBJ2-7 better, so the J call may be wrong. The CDR3 has 16 amino acids. From germline, CDR1 is MDHEN and CDR2 SYDVKM. The CDR3 nucleotides are TGTGCCAGCAGTTTATTCTCGGGGGGAGGGGTAGCCGAGCAGTACTTC. Its translation is CASSLFSGGGVAEQYF.

As regards this clonotype: Relative to the germline gene, one junction end is altered; a read error may explain this. The genes are TRBV3-1 and TRBJ2-5; the D is unclear. The CDR3 runs to 11 residues. The germline V gene encodes CDR1 LGHDT and CDR2 YNNKEL (reference sequence). The CDR3: CASSQVEAQYF. Written as DNA, the CDR3 is TGTGCCAGCAGCCAAGTAGAGGCCCAGTACTTC.

In this sample, this clonotype turned up a few times. Possible read error: a much larger clone is one base away. The V gene is TRBV2, the J gene TRBJ2-7; D is unresolved. V lost 6 bases and J lost 6, with 15 bases in between. This CDR3 spans 13 amino acids. The V gene's germline CDR1 is SNHLY and CDR2 FYNNEI. CDR3: CASRESPNTEQYF. In nucleotides, the CDR3 is TGTGCCAGCAGGGAATCGCCGAACACCGAGCAGTACTTC.

This clonotype was seen more than once but under ten times. The chain links TRBV3-1 to TRBJ2-4, with unresolved D. CDR3 size: 12 residues. Per the germline V gene, CDR1 is LGHDT and CDR2 is YNNKEL (reference sequence). The germline V and J ends were trimmed by 3 bases and 13 bases, with 13 bases remaining between them. The CDR3 DNA reads TGTGCCAGCAGCCAGTTGGGCATCGGGCAGTACTTC. Translation gives CASSQLGIGQYF.

This clonotype was counted at least ten times. The chain carries TRBV20-1 and TRBJ1-1, with unresolved D. The germline V and J ends were trimmed by 8 bases and 0 bases, with 13 bases remaining between them. Germline V gene data show CDR1 as DFQATT and CDR2 as SNEGSKA (reference sequence). This CDR3 is 13 amino acids long. CDR3 protein: CSTRGPVNTEAFF. Written as DNA, the CDR3 is TGCAGTACCCGTGGACCGGTGAACACTGAAGCTTTCTTT.

This rearrangement joins TRBV4-3 to TRBJ1-2; no firm D call. Between the trimmed V and J ends, which lost 1 base and 4 bases, there was a span of 10 bases. Germline V gene lookup returns CDR1 LGHNA and CDR2 YSLEER. The CDR3 sequence is 14 residues long. The CDR3, as DNA: TGCGCCAGCAGCCAAGCATCGACCAGCTATGGCTACACCTTC. This encodes CASSQASTSYGYTF.

The rearrangement joins TRBV7-8 to TRBJ1-2; 12 nucleotides agree with TRBD1. CDR1 is SGHVS and CDR2 is FQNEAQ in the germline V gene. This CDR3 region has 16 residues. V gave up 5 bases and J gave up 3 bases; unmatched junction bases: 7. The CDR3 DNA reads as TGTGCCAGCAGCCCACGGGACAGGGGGCGAGACTATGGCTACACCTTC. Residues: CASSPRDRGRDYGYTF.

This clonotype was seen more than once but under ten times. V usage is TRBV19 and J usage is TRBJ2-7, with D maybe TRBD2 (6 bases). Trimming removed 2 bases from V and 6 bases from J, with 20 bases in between. The germline CDR1 and CDR2 sequences are LNHDA and SQIVND (reference sequence). The CDR3 consists of 16 residues. The chain's CDR3 is CASSIRAGVGGTEQYF. The CDR3 nucleotides read TGTGCCAGTAGTATAAGAGCGGGCGTCGGTGGGACCGAGCAGTACTTC.

On this clonotype: A read error is possible here, since a much larger clone lies one base away. The J gene is TRBJ2-7, the V gene TRBV9; 7 nucleotides line up with TRBD2. The J call is doubtful: the DNA matches TRBJ2-5 better. The CDR3 has 16 residues. CDR1 and CDR2 (germline): SGDLS, YYNGEE. CDR3 nucleotides: TGTGCCAGCAGCGAGGGAAGCGGGAACATTAGAGAGACCCAGTACTTC. This encodes CASSEGSGNIRETQYF.

The V call is TRBV10-3, the J call TRBJ2-7; D is possibly TRBD1 or TRBD2 (5 bases each). The CDR3 is made up of 14 amino acids. CDR1 is ENHRY, CDR2 SYGVKD, per germline. Trimming cost V 4 bases and J 1 base, with 11 bases left between them. The DNA of the CDR3 is TGTGCCATCAGTGTCCGGGACGCATCCTACGAGCAGTACTTC. This translates into CAISVRDASYEQYF.

The chain links TRBV12-3 or TRBV12-4 to TRBJ1-4; D not resolved. CDR3 length: 14 residues. The ends were cut back, 4 bases at V and 5 bases at J, with 11 bases in the middle. CDR3 DNA: TGTGCCAGCAGTTCCTGGACTGAAAATGAAAAACTGTTTTTT. It is translated as CASSSWTENEKLFF.

The V call is TRBV18, the J call TRBJ1-1; D is ambiguous. The CDR3 consists of 15 residues. V gave up 3 bases and J gave up 4 bases, with 15 bases separating them. Germline V CDR1 and CDR2: KGHSH, LQKENI. The CDR3 protein is CASSPDRAFATEAFF. CDR3 in DNA: TGTGCCAGCTCACCTGACCGGGCTTTTGCCACTGAAGCTTTCTTT.

In the case of this clonotype: A read error may be the cause here, since a much bigger clone is one base away. The chain has TRBV29-1 and TRBJ1-4, with TRBD1 as a possible D gene (5 bases). This CDR3 has 13 residues. The germline V and J ends were trimmed by 4 bases and 16 bases, with 22 bases remaining between them. Germline CDR1 and CDR2: SQVTM and ANQGSEA. CDR3 coding DNA: TGCAGCGTTGGCGACCGACTCTCAGGGACGCAGTTTTTT. Translation gives CSVGDRLSGTQFF.

This clonotype was detected only a few times. V usage is TRBV5-1 and J usage is TRBJ2-7; weak D call: TRBD1 (5 bases). CDR3 size: 15 residues. The V and J ends lost 4 bases and 4 bases respectively, with 18 bases between them. The germline V gene has CDR1 SGHRS and CDR2 YFSETQ. CDR3 bases: TGCGCCAGCAGCCCCACCCAGGGTTCAAATTACGAGCAGTACTTC. This encodes CASSPTQGSNYEQYF.

This clonotype was counted at least ten times. This chain links TRBV28 with TRBJ2-1, with D perhaps matching TRBD2 (6 bases). Germline V gene sequence: CDR1 MDHEN, CDR2 SYDVKM. Trimming took 5 bases from V and 8 from J, leaving 19 bases between them. This CDR3 region has 15 residues. Here the CDR3 reads CASSPRRDFRDEQFF. CDR3 DNA sequence: TGTGCCAGCAGTCCTAGGAGGGATTTTCGGGATGAGCAGTTCTTC.

This clonotype was counted a few times. The genes are TRBV29-1 and TRBJ1-5, with D uncertain. V lost 7 bases and J 0 bases, leaving 13 bases between the germline ends. This CDR3 spans 14 amino acids. The germline gives CDR1 SQVTM, CDR2 ANQGSEA. The CDR3 region is CSAAVGGSNQPQHF. CDR3 in DNA: TGCAGCGCCGCCGTGGGTGGTAGCAATCAGCCCCAGCATTTT.

Points on this clonotype: A single base separates this from a much larger clone, so it may be a read error. This chain links TRBV6-2 or TRBV6-3 with TRBJ2-1; D remains ambiguous. The CDR3 is 14 amino acids. Looked up from germline, CDR1 is MNHEY and CDR2 is SVGEGT. The CDR3 spells CTSSYSNDPGKQFF. Here the CDR3 DNA reads TGTACCAGCAGTTACTCGAACGACCCCGGTAAGCAGTTCTTC.